The T cell receptor beta chain described here comes from a study of blood T cell repertoires in COVID-19. Study overall: Researchers got acute and convalescent COVID-19 samples from the United States, Italy and Spain.

Profiling relied on immunoSEQ multiplex PCR, and the TCRdb table lists in-frame clones only, not all of them. Of roughly 250,000 clones in the sample, about 88% were seen once. This receptor was taken from a woman aged 40 to 55 who had recovered from COVID-19. The sample was peripheral blood.

In DNA, the CDR3 is TGTGCCAGCAGCTTGGGTAGACAGGGGATAGGAGAGACCCAGTACTTC. Translated, it gives CASSLGRQGIGETQYF. The chain links TRBV7-2 to TRBJ2-5; 8 bases line up with TRBD1. CDR1 is SGHTA, CDR2 FQGNSA, per germline. V was clipped by 3 bases and J by 4 bases; unmatched bases: 10. The CDR3 totals 16 residues.